The present T cell receptor beta chain was sequenced within a study of OX40 agonist ivuxolimab in advanced cancers. This CDR3 spans 15 amino acids. In germline, CDR1 is SGHAT, CDR2 FQNNGV. V lost 1 base, J lost 6 bases, and 14 bases lay in between. Clones were sequenced by immunoSEQ multiplex PCR, and TCRdb holds only the in-frame ones, with some missing. Among more than 12,000 clones listed, approximately 93% were seen once. The chain employs TRBV11-2 and TRBJ2-3, with D possibly called TRBD1 or TRBD2 (5 bases each). The TCR sequence derives from an adult with an advanced solid tumor such as melanoma, head and neck, liver or kidney cancer. Here the sequenced sample was CD4+ or CD8+ T cells sorted from blood, taken in a trial of the OX40 agonist ivuxolimab. CDR3 sequence: CASSLVGVVLDTQYF. CDR3 DNA sequence: TGTGCCAGCAGCTTAGTGGGGGTGGTGCTGGATACGCAGTATTTT.